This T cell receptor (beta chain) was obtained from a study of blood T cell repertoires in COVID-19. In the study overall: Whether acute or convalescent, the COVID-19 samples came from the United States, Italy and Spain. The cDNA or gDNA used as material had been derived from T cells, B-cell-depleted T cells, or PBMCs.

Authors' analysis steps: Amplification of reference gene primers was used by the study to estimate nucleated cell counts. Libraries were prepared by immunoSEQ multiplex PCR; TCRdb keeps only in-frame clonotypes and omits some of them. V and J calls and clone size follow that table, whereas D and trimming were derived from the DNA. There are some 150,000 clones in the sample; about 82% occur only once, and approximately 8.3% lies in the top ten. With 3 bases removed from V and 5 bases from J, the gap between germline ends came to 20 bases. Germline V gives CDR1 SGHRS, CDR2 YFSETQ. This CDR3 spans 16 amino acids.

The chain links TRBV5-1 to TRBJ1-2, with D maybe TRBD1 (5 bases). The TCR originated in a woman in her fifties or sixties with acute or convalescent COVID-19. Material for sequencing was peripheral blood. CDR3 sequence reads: CASSSGPKLMSYGYTF. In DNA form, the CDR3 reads TGCGCCAGCAGCTCAGGGCCTAAACTTATGTCTTATGGCTACACCTTC.